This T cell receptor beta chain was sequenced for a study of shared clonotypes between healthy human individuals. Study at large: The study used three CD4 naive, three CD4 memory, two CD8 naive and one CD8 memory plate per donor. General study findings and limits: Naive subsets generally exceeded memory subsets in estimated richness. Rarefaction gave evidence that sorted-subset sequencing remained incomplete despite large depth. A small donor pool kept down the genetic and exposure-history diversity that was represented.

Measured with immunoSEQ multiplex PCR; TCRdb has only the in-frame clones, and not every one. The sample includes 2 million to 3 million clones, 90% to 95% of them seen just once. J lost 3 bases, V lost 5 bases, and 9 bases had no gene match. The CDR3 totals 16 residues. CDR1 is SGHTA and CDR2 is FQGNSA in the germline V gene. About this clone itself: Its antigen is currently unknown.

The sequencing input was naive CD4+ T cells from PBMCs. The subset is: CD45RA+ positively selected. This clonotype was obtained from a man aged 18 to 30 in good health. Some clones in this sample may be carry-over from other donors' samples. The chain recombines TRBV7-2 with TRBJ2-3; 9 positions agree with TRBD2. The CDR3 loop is CASSPRGAGGTDTQYF. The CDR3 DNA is TGTGCCAGCAGCCCTCGGGGAGCGGGAGGAACAGATACGCAGTATTTT.